Listed below are T cell receptor beta chains from one sample, sequenced in a study of T cell repertoires in cytomegalovirus infection. In TCRdb, the reads were re-called with MiXCR into one record per CDR3 protein. Here the sample spans about 920,000 distinct CDR3 sequences, around 29% being singletons. Which antigens these TCRs recognize remains unknown. The material was cultured CD8+ T cells from PBMCs, obtained from culture after CMV antigen stimulation. The source is a human donor in good health (CMV status not recorded). Some clones in this sample may be carry-over from other donors' samples. The conserved cysteine and the conserved F or W are not part of the CDR3 here. The D gene is left open where the match is weak.

length | D | V | CDR3
15 | - | TRBV5-1 | ASSPNRGGTSTDTQY
14 | - | TRBV27 | ASSLTSGHSSYEQY
13 | TRBD2 | TRBV4-2 | ASSLGRGGYNEQF
14 | - | TRBV9 | ASSVDRGQSYNEQF
15 | - | TRBV10-3 | AITRGGPHSSGNTIY
12 | - | TRBV7-9 | ASSLDHRSGELF
9 | - | TRBV7-8 | ASLDSGEQY
13 | - | TRBV7-9 | ASSPGAGRNTEAF
12 | - | TRBV12-3/TRBV12-4 | ASSHSGGLQPQH
13 | - | TRBV6-1 | ASRAQGGRKETQY
15 | - | TRBV7-3 | ASSHRRQRANTEELF
13 | TRBD2 | TRBV6-6 | ASSEGLAGDYEQY
13 | TRBD1 | TRBV7-6 | ASSSNRDRNSPLH
16 | TRBD1 | TRBV5-5 | ASSSKAGTGGLTDTQY
12 | TRBD1 | TRBV7-9 | ASSSQGPRDEQF
11 | - | TRBV28 | ASSFRTTGEAF
13 | - | TRBV27 | ASSLDFTYNSPLH
11 | - | TRBV20-1 | SARDGRGNEQF
12 | - | TRBV5-4 | ASSEQGSNTEAF
12 | - | TRBV10-3 | AISEIQGTDGYT
16 | - | TRBV6-6 | ASSLRQSPGNSNQPQH
11 | - | TRBV14 | ASSPVMRGEQY
13 | - | TRBV6-2/TRBV6-3 | ASSYTGMVDYGYT
14 | TRBD2 | TRBV27 | ASSLYLAGPTGELF
11 | - | TRBV12-3/TRBV12-4 | ASSLALAGEQY
15 | - | TRBV7-6 | ASSSIHGTNATYEQY
14 | - | TRBV7-6 | ASSLVFLGSTGELF